This T cell receptor beta chain was recorded in a study of blood T cell repertoires in COVID-19. Across the whole study: The study drew acute and convalescent COVID-19 samples from the United States, Italy and Spain. The analysed material was cDNA or gDNA that came from T cells, B-cell-depleted T cells, or PBMCs.

As handled by the study authors: Amplification with reference gene primers provided the estimates of nucleated cell counts. Generated by immunoSEQ multiplex PCR, the TCRdb table keeps only in-frame clones and is missing some. For V, J and clone size, that table is used; D and trimming come from the DNA. This sample has about 250,000 clones, with around four fifths found just once. This receptor was taken from a woman aged 60 to 75 with active or convalescent COVID-19. The source material was peripheral blood.

This CDR3 is CASSPNTPGTGYYSNQPQHF. The DNA of the CDR3 is TGTGCCAGCAGTCCGAACACCCCCGGGACAGGATACTATAGCAATCAGCCCCAGCATTTT. The chain uses TRBV27 and TRBJ1-5, with TRBD1 identical over 8 bases. CDR1 and CDR2 from the germline V gene are MNHEY and SMNVEV (reference sequence). Trimming cost V 5 bases and J 0 bases; bases outside gene matches: 18. The CDR3 loop spans 20 amino acids.